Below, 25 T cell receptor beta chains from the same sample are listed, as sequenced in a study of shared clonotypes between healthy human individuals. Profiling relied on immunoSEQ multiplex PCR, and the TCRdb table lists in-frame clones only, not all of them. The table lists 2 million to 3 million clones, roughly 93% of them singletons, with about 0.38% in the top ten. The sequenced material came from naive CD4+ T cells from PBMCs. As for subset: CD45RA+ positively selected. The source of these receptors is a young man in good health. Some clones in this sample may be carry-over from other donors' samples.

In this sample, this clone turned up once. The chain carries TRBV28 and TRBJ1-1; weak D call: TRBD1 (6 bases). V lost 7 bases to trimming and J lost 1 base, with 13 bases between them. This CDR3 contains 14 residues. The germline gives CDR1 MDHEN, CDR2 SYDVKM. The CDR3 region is CASMGGTKNTEAFF. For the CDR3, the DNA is TGTGCCAGCATGGGGGGCACTAAGAACACTGAAGCTTTCTTT.

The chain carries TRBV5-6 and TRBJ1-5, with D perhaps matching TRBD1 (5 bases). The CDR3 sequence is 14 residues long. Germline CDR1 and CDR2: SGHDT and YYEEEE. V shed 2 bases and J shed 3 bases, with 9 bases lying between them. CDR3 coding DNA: TGTGCCAGCAGCTTAAGTGGACACAATCAGCCCCAGCATTTT. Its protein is CASSLSGHNQPQHF.

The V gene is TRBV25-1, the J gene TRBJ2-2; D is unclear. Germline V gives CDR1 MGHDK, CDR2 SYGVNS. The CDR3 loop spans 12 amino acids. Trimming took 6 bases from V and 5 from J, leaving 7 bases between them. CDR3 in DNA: TGTGCCAGCAGCCCCGGGACCGGGGAGCTGTTTTTT. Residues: CASSPGTGELFF.

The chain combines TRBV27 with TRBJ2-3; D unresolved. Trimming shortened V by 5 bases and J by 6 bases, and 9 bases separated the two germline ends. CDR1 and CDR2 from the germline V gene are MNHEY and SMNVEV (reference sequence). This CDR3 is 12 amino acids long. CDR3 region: CASSPHRDTQYF. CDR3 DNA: TGTGCCAGCAGTCCCCACCGGGATACGCAGTATTTT.

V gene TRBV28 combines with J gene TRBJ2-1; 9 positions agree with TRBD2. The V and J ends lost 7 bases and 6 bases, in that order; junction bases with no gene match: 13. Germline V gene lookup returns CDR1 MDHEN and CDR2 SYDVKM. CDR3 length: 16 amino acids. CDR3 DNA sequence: TGTGCCAGCACCCCTTTACGAGCGGGAGGAGGCAATGAGCAGTTCTTC. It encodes CASTPLRAGGGNEQFF.

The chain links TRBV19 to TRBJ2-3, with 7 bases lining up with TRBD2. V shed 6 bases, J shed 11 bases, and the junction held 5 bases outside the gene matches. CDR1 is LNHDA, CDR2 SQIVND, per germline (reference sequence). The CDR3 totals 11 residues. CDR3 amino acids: CASRGGRRQYF. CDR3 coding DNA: TGTGCCAGTAGGGGAGGGCGGCGGCAGTATTTT.

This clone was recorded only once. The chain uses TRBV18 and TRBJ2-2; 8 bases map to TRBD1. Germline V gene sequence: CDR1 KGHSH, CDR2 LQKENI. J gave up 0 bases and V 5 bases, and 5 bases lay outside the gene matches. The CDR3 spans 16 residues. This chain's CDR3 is CASSELGQANTGELFF. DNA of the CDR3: TGTGCCAGCTCAGAGTTGGGACAGGCGAACACCGGGGAGCTGTTTTTT.

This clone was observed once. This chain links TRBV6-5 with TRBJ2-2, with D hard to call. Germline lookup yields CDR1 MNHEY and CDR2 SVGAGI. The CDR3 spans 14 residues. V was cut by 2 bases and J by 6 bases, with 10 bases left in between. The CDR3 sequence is CASSYHLRAGELFF. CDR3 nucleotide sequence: TGTGCCAGCAGTTACCACCTGCGAGCCGGGGAGCTGTTTTTT.

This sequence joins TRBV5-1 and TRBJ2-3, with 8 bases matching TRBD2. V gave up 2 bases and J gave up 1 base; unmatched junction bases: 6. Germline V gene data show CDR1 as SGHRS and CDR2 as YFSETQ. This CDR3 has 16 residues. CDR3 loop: CASSLELAVRTDTQYF. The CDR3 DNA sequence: TGCGCCAGCAGCTTAGAACTAGCGGTGCGCACAGATACGCAGTATTTT.

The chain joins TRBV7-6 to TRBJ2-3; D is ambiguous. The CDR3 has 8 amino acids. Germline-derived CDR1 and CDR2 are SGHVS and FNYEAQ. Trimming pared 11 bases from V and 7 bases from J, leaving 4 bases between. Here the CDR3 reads CARNTQYF. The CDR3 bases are TGTGCCCGCAATACGCAGTATTTT.

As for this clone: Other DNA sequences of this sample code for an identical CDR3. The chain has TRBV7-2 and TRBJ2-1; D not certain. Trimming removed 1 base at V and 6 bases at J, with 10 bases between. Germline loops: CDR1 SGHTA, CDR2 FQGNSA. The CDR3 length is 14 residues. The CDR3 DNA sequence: TGTGCCAGCAGCTTAGGGCTAACCGGCAATGAGCAGTTCTTC. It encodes CASSLGLTGNEQFF.

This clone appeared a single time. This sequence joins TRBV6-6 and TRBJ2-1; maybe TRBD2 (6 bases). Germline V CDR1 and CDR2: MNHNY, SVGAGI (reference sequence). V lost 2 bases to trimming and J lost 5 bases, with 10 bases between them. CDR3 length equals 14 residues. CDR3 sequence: CASSYRRDNNEQFF. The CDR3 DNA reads TGTGCCAGCAGTTACCGGCGGGATAACAATGAGCAGTTCTTC.

CDR3 DNA sequence: TGTGCCAGCAGCTTGGAGTCCCTAGGTAGCACAGATACGCAGTATTTT. Translated, it gives CASSLESLGSTDTQYF. The chain joins TRBV5-4 to TRBJ2-3; D remains ambiguous. With 0 bases removed from V and 0 bases from J, the gap between germline ends came to 11 bases. This CDR3 spans 16 amino acids. CDR1 is SGHNT, CDR2 YYREEE, per germline (reference sequence).

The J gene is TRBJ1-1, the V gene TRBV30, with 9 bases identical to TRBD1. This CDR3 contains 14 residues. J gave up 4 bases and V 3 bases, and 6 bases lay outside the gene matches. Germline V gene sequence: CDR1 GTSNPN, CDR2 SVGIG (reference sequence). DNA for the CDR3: TGTGCCTGGAGCGTAGAGACAGGGGGCACTGAAGCTTTCTTT. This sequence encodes CAWSVETGGTEAFF.

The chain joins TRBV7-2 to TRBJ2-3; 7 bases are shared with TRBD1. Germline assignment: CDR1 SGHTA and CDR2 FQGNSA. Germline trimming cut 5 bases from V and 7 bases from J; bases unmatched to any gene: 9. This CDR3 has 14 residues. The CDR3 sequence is CASSPRDSDYTQYF. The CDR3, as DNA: TGTGCCAGCAGCCCAAGGGACAGCGACTATACGCAGTATTTT.

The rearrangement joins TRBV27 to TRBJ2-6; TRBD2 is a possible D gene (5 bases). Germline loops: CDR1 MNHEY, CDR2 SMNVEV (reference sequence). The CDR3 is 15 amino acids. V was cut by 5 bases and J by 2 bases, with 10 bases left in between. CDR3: CASSGYGTGANVLTF. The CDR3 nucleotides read TGTGCCAGCAGTGGGTACGGGACTGGGGCCAACGTCCTGACTTTC.

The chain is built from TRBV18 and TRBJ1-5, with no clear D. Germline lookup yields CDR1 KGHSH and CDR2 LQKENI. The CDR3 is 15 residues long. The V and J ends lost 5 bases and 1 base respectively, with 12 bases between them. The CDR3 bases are TGTGCCAGCTCATCTTTGCGGCTAAGCAATCAGCCCCAGCATTTT. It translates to CASSSLRLSNQPQHF.

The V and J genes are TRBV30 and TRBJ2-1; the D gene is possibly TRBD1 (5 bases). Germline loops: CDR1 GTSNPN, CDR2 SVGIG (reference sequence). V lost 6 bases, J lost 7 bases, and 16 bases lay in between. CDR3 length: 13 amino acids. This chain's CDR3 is CACIKGVGNEQFF. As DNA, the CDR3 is TGTGCCTGTATTAAAGGGGTCGGGAATGAGCAGTTCTTC.

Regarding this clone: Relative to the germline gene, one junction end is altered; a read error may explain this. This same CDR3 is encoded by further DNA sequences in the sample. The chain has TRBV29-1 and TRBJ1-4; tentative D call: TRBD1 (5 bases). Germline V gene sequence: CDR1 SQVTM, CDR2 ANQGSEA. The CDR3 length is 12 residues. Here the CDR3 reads CSVEGGDEKLFF. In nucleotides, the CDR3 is TGCAGCGTGGAAGGAGGGGATGAAAAACTGTTTTTT.

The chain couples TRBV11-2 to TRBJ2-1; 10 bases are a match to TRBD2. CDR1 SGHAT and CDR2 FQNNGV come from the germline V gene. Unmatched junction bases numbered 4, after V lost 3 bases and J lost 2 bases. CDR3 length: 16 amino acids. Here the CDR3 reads CASSLVAGGPYNEQFF. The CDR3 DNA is TGTGCCAGCAGCTTGGTAGCGGGAGGCCCCTACAATGAGCAGTTCTTC. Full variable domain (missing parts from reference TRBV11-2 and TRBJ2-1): EAGVAQSPRYKIIEKRQSVAFWCNPISGHATLYWYQQILGQGPKLLIQFQNNGVVDDSQLPKDRFSAERLKGVDSTLKIQPAKLEDSAVYLCASSLVAGGPYNEQFFGPGTRLTVL.

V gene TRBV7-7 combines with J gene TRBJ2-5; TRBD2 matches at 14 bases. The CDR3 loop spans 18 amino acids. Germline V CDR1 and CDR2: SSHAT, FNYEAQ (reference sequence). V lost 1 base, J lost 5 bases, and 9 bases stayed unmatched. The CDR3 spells CASSLVFPTSGRAETQYF. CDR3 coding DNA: TGTGCCAGCAGCTTAGTTTTTCCGACTAGCGGGAGGGCGGAGACCCAGTACTTC.

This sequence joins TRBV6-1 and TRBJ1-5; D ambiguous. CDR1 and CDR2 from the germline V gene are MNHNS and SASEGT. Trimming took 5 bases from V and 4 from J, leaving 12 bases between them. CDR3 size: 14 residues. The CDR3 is CASSPGEKNQPQHF. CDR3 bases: TGTGCCAGCAGTCCCGGGGAGAAAAATCAGCCCCAGCATTTT.

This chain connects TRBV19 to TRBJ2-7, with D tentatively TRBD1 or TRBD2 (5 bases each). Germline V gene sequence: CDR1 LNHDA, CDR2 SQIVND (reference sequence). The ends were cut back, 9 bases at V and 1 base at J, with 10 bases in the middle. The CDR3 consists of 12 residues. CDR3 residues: CASGTYSYEQYF. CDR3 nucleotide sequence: TGTGCCAGCGGGACCTATTCCTACGAGCAGTACTTC.

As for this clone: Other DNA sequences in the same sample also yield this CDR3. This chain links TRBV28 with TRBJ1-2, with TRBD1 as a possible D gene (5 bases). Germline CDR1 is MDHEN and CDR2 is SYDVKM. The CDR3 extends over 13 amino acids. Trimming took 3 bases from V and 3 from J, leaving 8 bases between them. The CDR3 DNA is TGTGCCAGCAGTTTGGGGACGGACTATGGCTACACCTTC. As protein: CASSLGTDYGYTF.

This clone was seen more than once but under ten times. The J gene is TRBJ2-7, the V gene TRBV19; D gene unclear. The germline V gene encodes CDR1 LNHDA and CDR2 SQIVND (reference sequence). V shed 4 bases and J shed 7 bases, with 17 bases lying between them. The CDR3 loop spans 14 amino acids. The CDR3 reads CASSTSHYLGEQYF. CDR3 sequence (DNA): TGTGCCAGTAGTACATCACACTACCTTGGTGAGCAGTACTTC.